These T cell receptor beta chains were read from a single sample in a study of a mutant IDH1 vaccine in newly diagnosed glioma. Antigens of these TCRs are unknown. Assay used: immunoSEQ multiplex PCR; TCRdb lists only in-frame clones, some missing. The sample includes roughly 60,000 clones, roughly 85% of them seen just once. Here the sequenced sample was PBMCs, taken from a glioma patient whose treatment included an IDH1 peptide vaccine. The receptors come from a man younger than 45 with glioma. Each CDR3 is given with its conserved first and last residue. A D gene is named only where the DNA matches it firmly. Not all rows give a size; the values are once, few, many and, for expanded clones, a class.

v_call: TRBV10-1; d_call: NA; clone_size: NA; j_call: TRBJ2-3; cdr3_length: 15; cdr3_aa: CASSSLGEGPDTQYF; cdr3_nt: TGCGCCAGCAGTTCCCTGGGAGAGGGCCCAGATACGCAGTATTTT
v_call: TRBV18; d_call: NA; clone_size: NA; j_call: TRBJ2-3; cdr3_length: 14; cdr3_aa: CASSPDWNTDTQYF; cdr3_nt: TGTGCCAGCTCACCAGACTGGAACACAGATACGCAGTATTTT
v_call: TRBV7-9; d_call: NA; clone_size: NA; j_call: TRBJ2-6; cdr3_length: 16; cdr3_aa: CASSLGWNSGANVLTF; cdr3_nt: TGTGCCAGCAGCTTAGGATGGAACTCTGGGGCCAACGTCCTGACTTTC
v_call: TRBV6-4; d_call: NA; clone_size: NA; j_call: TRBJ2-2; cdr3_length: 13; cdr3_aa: CASSDREGGELFF; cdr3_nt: TGTGCCAGCAGTGACCGAGAGGGGGGGGAGCTGTTTTTT
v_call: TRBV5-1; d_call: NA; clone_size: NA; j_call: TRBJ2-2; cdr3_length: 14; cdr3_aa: CASSLMPGTGELFF; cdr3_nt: TGCGCCAGCAGCCTCATGCCGGGTACCGGGGAGCTGTTTTTT
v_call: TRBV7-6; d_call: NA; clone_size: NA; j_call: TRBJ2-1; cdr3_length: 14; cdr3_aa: CASSLIGLTNEQFF; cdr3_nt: TGTGCCAGCAGCTTAATCGGACTGACCAATGAGCAGTTCTTC
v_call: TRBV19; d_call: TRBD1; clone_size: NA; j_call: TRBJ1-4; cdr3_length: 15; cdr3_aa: CASSAGTATNEKLFF; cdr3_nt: TGTGCCAGTAGTGCCGGGACAGCAACTAATGAAAAACTGTTTTTT
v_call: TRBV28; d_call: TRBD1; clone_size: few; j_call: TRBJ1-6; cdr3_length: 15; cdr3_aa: CASSSPSGGNSPLHF; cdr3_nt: TGTGCCAGCAGTTCCCCCTCAGGGGGTAATTCACCCCTCCACTTT
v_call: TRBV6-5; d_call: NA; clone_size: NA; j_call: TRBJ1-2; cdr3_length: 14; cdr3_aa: CASSTSMSNYGYTF; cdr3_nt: TGTGCCAGCAGTACCTCTATGAGTAACTATGGCTACACCTTC
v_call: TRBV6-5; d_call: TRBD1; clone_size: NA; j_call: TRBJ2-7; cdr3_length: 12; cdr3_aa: CASLGQGQEQYF; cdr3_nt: TGTGCCAGCCTGGGACAGGGGCAGGAGCAGTACTTC
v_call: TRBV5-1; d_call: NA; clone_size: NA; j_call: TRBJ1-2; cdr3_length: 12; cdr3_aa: CASSFGHDGYTF; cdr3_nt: TGCGCCAGCAGCTTTGGACATGATGGCTACACCTTC
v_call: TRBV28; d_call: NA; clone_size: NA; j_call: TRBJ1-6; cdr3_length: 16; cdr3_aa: CASSLGRSSYNSPLHF; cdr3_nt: TGTGCCAGCAGTTTAGGCAGGAGCTCCTATAATTCACCCCTCCACTTT
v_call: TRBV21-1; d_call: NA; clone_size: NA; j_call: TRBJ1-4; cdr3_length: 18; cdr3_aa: CASSKRNSTGCTNEKLFF; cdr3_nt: TGTGCCAGCAGCAAGCGGAACTCTACAGGGTGCACTAATGAAAAACTGTTTTTT
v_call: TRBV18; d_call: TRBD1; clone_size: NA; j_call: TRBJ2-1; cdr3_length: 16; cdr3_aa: CASSPTPGQGPNEQFF; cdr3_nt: TGTGCCAGCTCACCTACCCCGGGACAGGGTCCCAATGAGCAGTTCTTC
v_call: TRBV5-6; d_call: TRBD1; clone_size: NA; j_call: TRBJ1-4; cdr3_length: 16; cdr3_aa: CASSWGTGSTNEKLFF; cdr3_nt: TGTGCCAGCAGCTGGGGGACAGGTTCAACTAATGAAAAACTGTTTTTT
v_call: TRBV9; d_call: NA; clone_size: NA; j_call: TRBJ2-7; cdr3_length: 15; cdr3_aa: CASSVEGAALYEQYF; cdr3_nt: TGTGCCAGCAGCGTGGAGGGGGCGGCTCTTTACGAGCAGTACTTC
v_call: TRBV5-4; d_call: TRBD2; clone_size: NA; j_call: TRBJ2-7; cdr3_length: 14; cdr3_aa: CASSSTSGSYEQYF; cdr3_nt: TGTGCCAGCAGCTCGACTAGCGGAAGCTACGAGCAGTACTTC
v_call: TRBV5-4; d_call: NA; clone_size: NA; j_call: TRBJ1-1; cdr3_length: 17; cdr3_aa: CASSSPGTRTMNTEAFF; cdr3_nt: TGTGCCAGCAGCTCCCCAGGGACCAGGACTATGAACACTGAAGCTTTCTTT
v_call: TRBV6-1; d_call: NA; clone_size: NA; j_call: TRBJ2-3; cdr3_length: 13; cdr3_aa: CASRGTFTDTQYF; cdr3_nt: TGTGCCAGCAGGGGGACTTTTACAGATACGCAGTATTTT
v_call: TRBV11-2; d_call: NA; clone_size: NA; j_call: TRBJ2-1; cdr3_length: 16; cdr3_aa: CASSLGPEAVHNEQFF; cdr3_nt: TGTGCCAGCAGCTTAGGCCCCGAAGCTGTCCACAATGAGCAGTTCTTC
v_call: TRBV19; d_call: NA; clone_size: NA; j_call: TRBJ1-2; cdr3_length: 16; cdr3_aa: CASSIDHQSLVWGYTF; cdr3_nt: TGTGCCAGTAGTATAGATCACCAGAGTCTAGTGTGGGGCTACACCTTC
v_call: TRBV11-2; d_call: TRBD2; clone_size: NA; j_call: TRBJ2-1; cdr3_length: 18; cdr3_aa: CASSLGDRYSGYYNEQFF; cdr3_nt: TGTGCCAGCAGCTTAGGAGACCGGTATAGCGGGTACTACAATGAGCAGTTCTTC
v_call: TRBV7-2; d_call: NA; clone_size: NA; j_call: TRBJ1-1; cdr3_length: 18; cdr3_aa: CASSLIVTNRKLNTEAFF; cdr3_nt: TGTGCCAGCAGCTTAATCGTCACTAACAGGAAACTGAACACTGAAGCTTTCTTT
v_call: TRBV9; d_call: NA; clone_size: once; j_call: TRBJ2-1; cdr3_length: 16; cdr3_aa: CASSILAASSYNEQFF; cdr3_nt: TGTGCCAGCAGCATCTTAGCGGCTAGCTCCTACAATGAGCAGTTCTTC
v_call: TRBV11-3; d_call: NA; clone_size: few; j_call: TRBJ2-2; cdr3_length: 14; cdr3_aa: CASSPPSQPGELFF; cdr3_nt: TGTGCCAGCAGCCCCCCCTCGCAGCCCGGGGAGCTGTTTTTT
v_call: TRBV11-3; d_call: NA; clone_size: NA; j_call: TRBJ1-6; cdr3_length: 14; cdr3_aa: CASSAHGRGSPLHF; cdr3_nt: TGTGCCAGCAGCGCCCATGGGCGGGGTTCACCCCTCCACTTT
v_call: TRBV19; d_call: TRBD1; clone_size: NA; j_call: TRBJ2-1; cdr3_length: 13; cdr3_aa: CASSADRGNEQFF; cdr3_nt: TGTGCCAGTAGTGCCGACAGGGGTAATGAGCAGTTCTTC